This TCR beta chain was sequenced during a study of identical twins' blood T cells. Note on this clonotype: One end of the junction is discordant with germline, which a read error may explain.

MiXCR, run by TCRdb on the 5' RACE reads, gives a single entry per CDR3 protein. The table shows hundreds of thousands of distinct CDR3 sequences, with roughly 27% occurring only once. The CDR3 extends over 15 amino acids. The V gene's germline CDR1 is MNHEY and CDR2 SVGEGT. The sequenced material came from PBMCs. V is TRBV6-2 or TRBV6-3 and J is TRBJ1-5; no clear D gene. The origin of this receptor is a woman aged 18 to 49 in good health. The CDR3 nucleotides read TGTGCCGGCAGAAAGGGAAGATCGAGCAATCAGCCCCAGCATTTT. As protein: CAGRKGRSSNQPQHF.